What follows is one TCR beta chain and its context. Its target is unknown. Sequencing libraries made from TCR beta cDNA carried unique molecular identifiers. In TCRdb, the PCR reads were re-called with MiXCR into one record per CDR3 protein. This sample has 170,000 or so distinct CDR3 sequences, with around 28% found just once. Germline lookup yields CDR1 SGHDT and CDR2 YYEEEE. V was trimmed by 0 bases and J by 12 bases, leaving 16 bases between them. The CDR3 covers 13 residues. The data derive from a study of post-analysis software for immune sequencing data. Findings of the study overall: TRBV5-6, TRBV5-1 and TRBV20-1 belonged to a set of roughly five TRBV segments that were more frequent in patients than controls.

The chain carries TRBV5-6 and TRBJ2-7; D is unclear. Sequenced sample: blood. The TCR originated in a girl aged 10-17 years with multiple sclerosis. CDR3 in DNA: TGTGCCAGCAGCTTGGTCCAAGCCGTAGGACGGTACTTC. This codes for CASSLVQAVGRYF.